This TCR beta chain is drawn from a study of cytomegalovirus exposure and HLA in healthy donors. Points from the study as a whole: Many donors carried some public TCRs, although rarity characterized most TCR sequences. Reports credit the classifier with highly specific, highly sensitive diagnosis of cytomegalovirus status.

This clone was seen once. Its antigen remains unidentified. The table came from immunoSEQ multiplex PCR; TCRdb's copy has only in-frame clones and leaves some out. The data show 150,000 to 200,000 clones, around four fifths seen once. Germline CDR1 reads MNHEY; CDR2 reads SVGAGI. V lost 4 bases and J 7 bases, leaving 14 bases between the germline ends. The CDR3 runs to 14 residues. The rearrangement links TRBV6-5 to TRBJ2-1; possible D gene TRBD2, 7 bases. The source is a man aged 25 to 40 in good health and CMV-seropositive. Sequenced: PBMCs. In DNA form, the CDR3 reads TGTGCCAGCAGTTGGGGGCGGGGGCCAAATGAGCAGTTCTTC. Translating gives CASSWGRGPNEQFF.